This is a list of T cell receptor beta chains from one sample in a study of cytomegalovirus exposure and HLA in healthy donors. The method was immunoSEQ multiplex PCR; TCRdb's version includes in-frame clones alone and lacks a portion of them. The table records tens of thousands of clones, 75% to 85% of them present only once. Specimen: PBMCs. The receptors stem from a woman in her 30s in good health and CMV-seronegative. The CDR3 runs from the conserved cysteine through the conserved F or W. The D gene is left open where the match is weak. Clone sizes are given selectively: once, few, many, or a class where the clone is expanded.

cdr3_aa cdr3_nt d_call j_call clone_size v_call
CASKRRDIDTEAFF TGTGCCAGCAAACGCCGGGACATAGACACTGAAGCTTTCTTT NA TRBJ1-1 NA TRBV25-1
CASSRGGVMPPEQFF TGTGCCAGCAGCAGAGGGGGGGTTATGCCCCCTGAGCAGTTCTTC NA TRBJ2-1 NA TRBV7-9
CASSPLYEQYF TGTGCCAGCAGCCCACTCTACGAGCAGTACTTC NA TRBJ2-7 NA TRBV7-2
CASSLDRGETQYF TGTGCTAGCAGCTTAGACAGGGGTGAGACCCAGTACTTC TRBD1 TRBJ2-5 few TRBV7-7
CASRQETGGPYEQYF TGTGCCAGCAGACAAGAAACGGGAGGGCCATACGAGCAGTACTTC TRBD2 TRBJ2-7 NA TRBV6-4
CASSGTSGNTGELFF TGTGCCAGCTCCGGGACTAGCGGGAACACCGGGGAGCTGTTTTTT TRBD2 TRBJ2-2 NA TRBV18
CASSLEGQGSDTQYF TGCGCCAGCAGCTTGGAGGGACAGGGTTCAGATACGCAGTATTTT TRBD1 TRBJ2-3 NA TRBV5-1
CASTLRGEQFF TGTGCCAGCACCCTTAGAGGAGAGCAGTTCTTC NA TRBJ2-1 NA TRBV7-9
CASSPRQGGIYGYTF TGTGCCAGCAGCCCCCGGCAGGGAGGGATCTATGGCTACACCTTC NA TRBJ1-2 once TRBV6-5
CASSRTVGKLFF TGTGCCAGCAGCAGGACTGTCGGAAAACTGTTTTTT NA TRBJ1-4 NA TRBV7-2
CASSILGRVNEQYF TGTGCCAGTAGTATCCTGGGCAGGGTCAACGAGCAGTACTTC NA TRBJ2-7 NA TRBV19
CASTKETGQASGYTF TGTGCCAGCACAAAAGAGACAGGGCAGGCTTCTGGCTACACCTTC TRBD1 TRBJ1-2 NA TRBV6-4
CAWEGTPASEQFF TGTGCCTGGGAGGGGACACCGGCGAGTGAGCAGTTCTTC NA TRBJ2-1 NA TRBV30
CASSLRGGRDEQFF TGTGCCAGCAGCTTACGGGGGGGACGCGATGAGCAGTTCTTC TRBD2 TRBJ2-1 few TRBV11-3
CASSLRGLGTDTQYF TGTGCCAGCAGCCTTAGGGGGTTAGGTACAGATACGCAGTATTTT NA TRBJ2-3 NA TRBV28
CASSDAGTQYNEQFF TGTGCCAGCAGTGACGCCGGGACACAGTACAATGAGCAGTTCTTC NA TRBJ2-1 NA TRBV25-1
CASSQGADRVTYEQYF TGCGCCAGCAGCCAAGGTGCTGACAGGGTCACCTACGAGCAGTACTTC TRBD1 TRBJ2-7 NA TRBV4-1
CASSSLREGGEQFF TGTGCCAGCAGCTCCTTACGGGAGGGAGGGGAGCAGTTCTTC TRBD2 TRBJ2-1 NA TRBV11-2
CASTPQGANYGYTF TGTGCCAGCACCCCACAGGGAGCTAACTATGGCTACACCTTC NA TRBJ1-2 NA TRBV11-2
CASSLASGTLVMQQYF TGTGCCAGCAGTTTAGCCAGCGGGACTTTGGTCATGCAGCAGTACTTC TRBD2 TRBJ2-7 once TRBV28
CASSPGPGVNEKLFF TGTGCCAGCAGCCCGGGACCAGGGGTGAATGAAAAACTGTTTTTT NA TRBJ1-4 few TRBV5-4
CSVMGQANTEAFF TGCAGCGTTATGGGACAGGCGAACACTGAAGCTTTCTTT TRBD1 TRBJ1-1 NA TRBV29-1
CASSLLLGGSQTGRTGYTF TGTGCCAGCAGCCTCTTGCTGGGTGGTAGTCAAACAGGGCGTACTGGCTACACCTTC NA TRBJ1-2 NA TRBV7-2
CAISGRDGTGPYNEQFF TGTGCCATCAGTGGGCGGGACGGGACAGGGCCCTACAATGAGCAGTTCTTC TRBD1 TRBJ2-1 NA TRBV10-3
CASSFDRVNTGELFF TGTGCCAGCAGCTTCGACAGGGTGAACACCGGGGAGCTGTTTTTT TRBD1 TRBJ2-2 NA TRBV7-6
CASKASGFSTDTQYF TGTGCCAGCAAGGCTAGCGGGTTCAGCACAGATACGCAGTATTTT TRBD2 TRBJ2-3 NA TRBV6-5
CASSIDRVRNEQYF TGTGCCAGTAGTATTGACAGGGTAAGAAACGAGCAGTACTTC TRBD1 TRBJ2-7 NA TRBV19
CASSQDPTGYRPSSSGNTIYF TGCGCCAGCAGCCAAGATCCTACAGGGTACAGGCCGTCGTCCTCTGGAAACACCATATATTTT NA TRBJ1-3 NA TRBV4-1
CASSSRGGSYEQYF TGTGCCAGCAGTAGTAGGGGGGGGTCCTACGAGCAGTACTTC NA TRBJ2-7 NA TRBV28
CALGQGGNTEAFF TGTGCCTTGGGACAGGGTGGGAACACTGAAGCTTTCTTT TRBD1 TRBJ1-1 NA TRBV30
CASSPRGQGAGYTF TGTGCCAGCTCACCACGGGGACAGGGGGCAGGCTACACCTTC TRBD1 TRBJ1-2 once TRBV18
CASSFTGHRTDTQYF TGCGCCAGCAGCTTCACGGGACATCGCACAGATACGCAGTATTTT NA TRBJ2-3 NA TRBV5-1
CASSHTETDEQYF TGCGCCAGCAGCCACACGGAGACGGATGAGCAGTACTTC NA TRBJ2-7 NA TRBV4-1
CASSYRRGNQPQHF TGTGCCAGCAGTTACAGACGAGGAAATCAGCCCCAGCATTTT NA TRBJ1-5 NA TRBV6-5
CASKGQGGRFGETQYF TGTGCCAGCAAAGGACAGGGAGGAAGGTTTGGGGAGACCCAGTACTTC TRBD1 TRBJ2-5 NA TRBV27
CASSQGWDPEGAEAFF TGTGCCAGCAGCCAAGGTTGGGACCCGGAGGGTGCTGAAGCTTTCTTT NA TRBJ1-1 once TRBV4-2
CASSHSAYGYTF TGTGCCAGCAGTCACAGTGCTTATGGCTACACCTTC NA TRBJ1-2 NA TRBV11-2
CASSPGRGASAGSEAFF TGTGCCAGCAGTCCCGGGCGGGGGGCGTCCGCGGGTAGTGAAGCTTTCTTT NA TRBJ1-1 NA TRBV5-4
CSAKGATEAFF TGCAGTGCCAAGGGGGCGACTGAAGCTTTCTTT TRBD1 TRBJ1-1 NA TRBV20-1
CAWSVQRTYEQYF TGTGCCTGGAGTGTTCAGCGGACCTACGAGCAGTACTTC NA TRBJ2-7 once TRBV30
CASSVAAGGYEQYF TGTGCCAGCAGCGTAGCCGCAGGTGGCTACGAGCAGTACTTC NA TRBJ2-7 NA TRBV9
CASSLVARMDYEQYF TGTGCCAGCAGTTTAGTGGCCAGGATGGACTACGAGCAGTACTTC NA TRBJ2-7 few TRBV28
CASRDLMGQGYEKLFF TGTGCCAGCAGAGATCTTATGGGACAGGGTTACGAAAAACTGTTTTTT TRBD1 TRBJ1-4 NA TRBV28
CASRRLAGLYQETQYF TGCGCCAGCAGACGGCTAGCGGGACTGTACCAAGAGACCCAGTACTTC TRBD2 TRBJ2-5 NA TRBV5-1
CASRDVGGPYEQYF TGTGCCAGCAGGGACGTCGGGGGGCCCTACGAGCAGTACTTC NA TRBJ2-7 NA TRBV2
CASSPHGTGDWGTEAFF TGTGCCAGCAGCCCTCACGGGACAGGGGACTGGGGCACTGAAGCTTTCTTT TRBD1 TRBJ1-1 NA TRBV7-9
CASSIYEGAVRETQYF TGTGCCAGTAGTATCTACGAGGGAGCGGTTCGAGAGACCCAGTACTTC NA TRBJ2-5 NA TRBV19
CASSLDASSPLHF TGTGCCAGCAGCTTAGACGCGAGTTCACCCCTCCACTTT NA TRBJ1-6 NA TRBV7-9
CAWRGPGGNQPQHF TGTGCCTGGCGAGGGCCCGGGGGCAATCAGCCCCAGCATTTT NA TRBJ1-5 once TRBV30
CASGLGDRASGANVLTF TGTGCTAGTGGCTTGGGGGACAGGGCCTCAGGGGCCAACGTCCTGACTTTC TRBD1 TRBJ2-6 NA TRBV12-5
CASSLLRVGTGDEQFF TGTGCCAGCAGTTTATTACGGGTCGGGACAGGCGATGAGCAGTTCTTC TRBD1 TRBJ2-1 NA TRBV28
CASSRTNPSYEQYF TGTGCCAGCTCGCGGACAAACCCCTCCTACGAGCAGTACTTC NA TRBJ2-7 NA TRBV25-1
CASSLASEDTQYF TGCGCCAGCAGCTTGGCCAGTGAAGATACGCAGTATTTT NA TRBJ2-3 NA TRBV5-1
CASSPDRGGYEQYF TGCGCCAGCAGCCCTGACAGGGGTGGATACGAGCAGTACTTC TRBD1 TRBJ2-7 NA TRBV5-1